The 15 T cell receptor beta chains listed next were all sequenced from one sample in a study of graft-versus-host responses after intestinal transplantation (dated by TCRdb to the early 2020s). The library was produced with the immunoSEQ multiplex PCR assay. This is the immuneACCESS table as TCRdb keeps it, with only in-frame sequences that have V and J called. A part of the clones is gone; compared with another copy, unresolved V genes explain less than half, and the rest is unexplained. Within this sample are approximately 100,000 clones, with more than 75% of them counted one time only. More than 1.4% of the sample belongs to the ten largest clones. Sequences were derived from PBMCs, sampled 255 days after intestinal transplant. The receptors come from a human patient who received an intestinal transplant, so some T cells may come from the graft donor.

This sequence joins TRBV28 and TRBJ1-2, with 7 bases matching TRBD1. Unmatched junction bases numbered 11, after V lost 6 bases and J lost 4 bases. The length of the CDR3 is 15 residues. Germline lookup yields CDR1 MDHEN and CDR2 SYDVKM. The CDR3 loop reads CASRTGPTTPYGYTF. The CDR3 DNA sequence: TGTGCCAGCAGGACAGGGCCAACAACACCCTATGGCTACACCTTC.

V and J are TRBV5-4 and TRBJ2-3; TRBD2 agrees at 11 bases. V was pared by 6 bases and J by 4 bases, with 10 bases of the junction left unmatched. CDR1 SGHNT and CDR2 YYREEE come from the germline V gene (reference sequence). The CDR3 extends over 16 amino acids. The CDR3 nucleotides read TGTGCCAGCACCCGGGGTAGCGGGAGGGCGGCAGATACGCAGTATTTT. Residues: CASTRGSGRAADTQYF. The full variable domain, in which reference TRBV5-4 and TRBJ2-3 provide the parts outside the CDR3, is ETGVTQSPTHLIKTRGQQVTLRCSSQSGHNTVSWYQQALGQGPQFIFQYYREEENGRGNFPPRFSGLQFPNYSSELNVNALELDDSALYLCASTRGSGRAADTQYFGPGTRLTVL.

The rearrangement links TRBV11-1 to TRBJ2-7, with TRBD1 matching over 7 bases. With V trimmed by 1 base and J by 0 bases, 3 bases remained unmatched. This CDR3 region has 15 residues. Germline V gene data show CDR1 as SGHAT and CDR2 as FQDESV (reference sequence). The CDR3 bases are TGTGCCAGCAGCTTAGGACAGGGCAGCTCCTACGAGCAGTACTTC. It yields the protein CASSLGQGSSYEQYF. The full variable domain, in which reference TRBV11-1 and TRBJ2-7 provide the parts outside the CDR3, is EAEVAQSPRYKITEKSQAVAFWCDPISGHATLYWYRQILGQGPELLVQFQDESVVDDSQLPKDRFSAERLKGVDSTLKIQPAELGDSAMYLCASSLGQGSSYEQYFGPGTRLTVT.

This chain's CDR3 is CASSLRRGGTEAFF. The DNA of the CDR3 is TGTGCCAGCAGCTTACGGAGGGGGGGCACTGAAGCTTTCTTT. J is TRBJ1-1 and V is TRBV11-1; the D gene is possibly TRBD1 (6 bases). Germline V gene lookup returns CDR1 SGHAT and CDR2 FQDESV (reference sequence). Trimming shortened V by 2 bases and J by 4 bases, and 11 bases separated the two germline ends. The CDR3 has 14 amino acids.

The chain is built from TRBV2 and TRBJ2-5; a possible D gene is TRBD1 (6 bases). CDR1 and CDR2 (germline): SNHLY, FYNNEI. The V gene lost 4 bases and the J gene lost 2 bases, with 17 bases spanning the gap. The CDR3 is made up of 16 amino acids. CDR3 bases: TGTGCCAGCAGTGGCCCGGGACACTCTATGCAAGAGACCCAGTACTTC. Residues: CASSGPGHSMQETQYF.

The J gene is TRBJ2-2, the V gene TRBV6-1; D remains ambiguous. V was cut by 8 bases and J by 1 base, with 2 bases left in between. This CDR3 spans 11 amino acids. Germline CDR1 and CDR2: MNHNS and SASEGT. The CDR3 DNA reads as TGTGCCAGCCGGAACACCGGGGAGCTGTTTTTT. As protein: CASRNTGELFF.

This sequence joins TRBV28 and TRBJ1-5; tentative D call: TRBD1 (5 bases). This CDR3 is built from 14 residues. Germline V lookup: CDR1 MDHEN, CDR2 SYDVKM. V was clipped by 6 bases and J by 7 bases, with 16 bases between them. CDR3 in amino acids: CASRAGGVQQPQHF. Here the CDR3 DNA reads TGTGCCAGCAGGGCGGGAGGGGTGCAGCAGCCCCAGCATTTT.

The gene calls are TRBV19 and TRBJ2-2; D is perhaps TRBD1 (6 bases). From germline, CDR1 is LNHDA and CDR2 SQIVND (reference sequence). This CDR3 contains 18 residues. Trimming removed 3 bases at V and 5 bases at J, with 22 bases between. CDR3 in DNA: TGTGCCAGTAGTATGTGGCAGGGGCCAAGCGATAGAACCGGGGAGCTGTTTTTT. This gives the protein CASSMWQGPSDRTGELFF.

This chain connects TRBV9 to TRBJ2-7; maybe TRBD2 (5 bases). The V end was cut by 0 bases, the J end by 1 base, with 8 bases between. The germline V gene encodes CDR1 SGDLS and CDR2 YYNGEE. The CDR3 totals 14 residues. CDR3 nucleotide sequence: TGTGCCAGCAGCGTAGATACGGGGTCCTACGAGCAGTACTTC. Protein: CASSVDTGSYEQYF.

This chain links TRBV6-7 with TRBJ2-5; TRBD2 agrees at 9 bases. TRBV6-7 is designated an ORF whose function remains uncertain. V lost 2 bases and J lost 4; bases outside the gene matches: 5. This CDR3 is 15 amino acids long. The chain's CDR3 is CASSYLGGGGETQYF. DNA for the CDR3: TGTGCCAGCAGTTACCTCGGCGGGGGGGGAGAGACCCAGTACTTC.

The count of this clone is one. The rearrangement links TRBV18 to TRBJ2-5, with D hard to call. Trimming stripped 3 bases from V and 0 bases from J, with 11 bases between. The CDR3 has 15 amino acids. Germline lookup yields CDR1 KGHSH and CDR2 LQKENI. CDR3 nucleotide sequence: TGTGCCAGCTCACCCCCTGCTGGGGACCAAGAGACCCAGTACTTC. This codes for CASSPPAGDQETQYF.

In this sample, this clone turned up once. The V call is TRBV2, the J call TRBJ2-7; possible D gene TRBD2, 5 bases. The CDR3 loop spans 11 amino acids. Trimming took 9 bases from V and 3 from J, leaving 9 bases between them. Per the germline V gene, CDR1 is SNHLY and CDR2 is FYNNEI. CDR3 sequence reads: CASEADYEQYF. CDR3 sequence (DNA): TGTGCCAGTGAAGCGGACTACGAGCAGTACTTC.

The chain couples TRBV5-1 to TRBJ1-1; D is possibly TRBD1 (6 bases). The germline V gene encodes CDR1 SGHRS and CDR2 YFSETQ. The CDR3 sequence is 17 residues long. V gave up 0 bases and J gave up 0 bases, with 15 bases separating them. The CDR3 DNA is TGCGCCAGCAGCTTGGTCGAGGACAGCTACATGAACACTGAAGCTTTCTTT. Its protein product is CASSLVEDSYMNTEAFF.

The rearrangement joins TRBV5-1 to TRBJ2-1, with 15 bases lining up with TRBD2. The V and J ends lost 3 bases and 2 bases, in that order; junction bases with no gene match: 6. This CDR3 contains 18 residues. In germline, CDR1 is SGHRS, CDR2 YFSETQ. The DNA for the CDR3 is TGCGCCAGCAGCTGGTGGACTAGCGGGGGGGCAACCTACAATGAGCAGTTCTTC. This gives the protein CASSWWTSGGATYNEQFF.

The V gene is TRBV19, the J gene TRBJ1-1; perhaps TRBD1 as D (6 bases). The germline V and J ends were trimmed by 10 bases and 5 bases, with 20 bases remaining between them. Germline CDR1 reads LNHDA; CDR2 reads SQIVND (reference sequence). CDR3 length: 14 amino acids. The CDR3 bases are TGTGCCACCCACTACACAGGGACCGGGACTGAAGCTTTCTTT. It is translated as CATHYTGTGTEAFF.